This T cell receptor beta chain came from a study of T cells generated in artificial thymic organoids listed by TCRdb under 2017. Study-level background: The study compared the TCR alpha and beta CDR3 repertoires of CD8 single positive T cells derived from in vitro artificial thymic organoids against those of naive CD8 T cells from thymus and peripheral blood. The displayed repertoire sequencing data were described as being representative of three independent experiments. The paper's findings and limits, for the study overall: No skewed Valpha or Vbeta usage appeared in organoid-derived T cells, arguing against dominance of unconventional lineages or clonal expansions. The TCR clonotype diversity of organoid-derived CD8 single positive T cells was physiological and comparable to that of naive CD8 T cells from thymus and blood.

Artificial thymic organoids were built by aggregating human HSPCs with MS5 murine stromal cells transduced with human DLL1, cultured at an air-liquid interface. FACS-purified CD34+CD3- hematopoietic stem and progenitor cells depleted of residual T cells were used to seed the organoids. The organoids were grown in serum-free RB27 medium, which consisted of RPMI 1640 supplemented with B27, FLT3L, IL-7 and ascorbic acid. Organoid and thymic CD3+TCRalphabeta+CD8 single positive T cells were FACS sorted before RNA extraction. Total RNA was purified from roughly 40,000 to 200,000 sorted cells per sample with the RNeasy Micro kit, and quality checked on an Agilent RNA 6000 Nano chip. Trimming at the junction amounts to 6 bases on V and 2 bases on J, and the germline ends lie 12 bases apart. There are 14 amino acids in the CDR3, from cysteine to phenylalanine inclusive. Left in the record is the CDR3 DNA by itself, 42 bases read in frame from the first base. The germline V gene (reference sequence) supplies CDR1 LNHDA and CDR2 SQIVND.

As regards this clonotype: The antigen it recognizes is unknown. Per-base quality was not reported, and no clone a single base away is much larger than it.

TCRalpha and TCRbeta libraries were amplified in separate semi-nested PCR reactions using Advantage 2 and reverse primers located in the TRAC or TRBC constant regions. Between about 3 and 500 ng of total RNA was used as input for first-strand cDNA synthesis. TCR cDNA libraries were made by 5'-RACE with the SMARTer PCR cDNA Synthesis kit, using a poly-dT primer for first-strand synthesis. Semi-nested constant-region reverse primers carried 5-nucleotide sample-specific barcodes, and products were cleaned with the Zymo DNA Clean and Concentrator-5 kit. Up to ten barcoded samples were pooled, ligated to Illumina adaptors and sequenced as 2 x 150 bp paired-end reads on an Illumina MiSeq. In the authors' own workflow: Demultiplexed reads were aligned with BLAT to a custom library of all human TRAV, TRAJ, TRBV, TRBD and TRBJ combinations from IMGT. The best BLAT hits were picked using pslCDnaFilter (-maxAligns=1, -ignoreIntrons), and custom Perl scripts were used to calculate clonotype frequencies. The public reads were run again by TCRdb, first through fastp at Q25 and then through MiXCR, and only productive beta chains were kept. Identical CDR3 protein sequences are pooled into one entry, listed with their most common genes and DNA. The V and J calls and clone size are TCRdb's, not the authors'. Counted in this sample were 8,200 or so distinct CDR3 sequences; 20% to 30% of them appeared once. The ten largest clones represent about 3% of the sample.

The sequence was collected from a human donor who gave cord blood stem cells for thymic organoid culture, a cardiac surgery patient who gave postnatal thymus, or a blood donor (not recorded which). Sequenced sample: naive CD8+ T cells grown in artificial thymic organoids from cord blood stem and progenitor cells. The label giving this sample's cell subset or site can be read as: CD3+TCRalphabeta+CD8SP T cells; for blood, CD45RO-CCR7+ naive CD8+ T cells. Here the chain combines TRBV19 and TRBJ2-3, with no D gene named confidently. The DNA sequence follows: TGTGCCAGTAGCTTCAGGCGTTACACAGATACGCAGTATTTT. The translation is CASSFRRYTDTQYF. Where the CDR3 stops, the reference TRBV19 and TRBJ2-3 genes take over; the full variable domain is DGGITQSPKYLFRKEGQNVTLSCEQNLNHDAMYWYRQDPGQGLRLIYYSQIVNDFQKGDIAEGYSVSREKKESFPLTVTSAQKNPTAFYLCASSFRRYTDTQYFGPGTRLTVL.